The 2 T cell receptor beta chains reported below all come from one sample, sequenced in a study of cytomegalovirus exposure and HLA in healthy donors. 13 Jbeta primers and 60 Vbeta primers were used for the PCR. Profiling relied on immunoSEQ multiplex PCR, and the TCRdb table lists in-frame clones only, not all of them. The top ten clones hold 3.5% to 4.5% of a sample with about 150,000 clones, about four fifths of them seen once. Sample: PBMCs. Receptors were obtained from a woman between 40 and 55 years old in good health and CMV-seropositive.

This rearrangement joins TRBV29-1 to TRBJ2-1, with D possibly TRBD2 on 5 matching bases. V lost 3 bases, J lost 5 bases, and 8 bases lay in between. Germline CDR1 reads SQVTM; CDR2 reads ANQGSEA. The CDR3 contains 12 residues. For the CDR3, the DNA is TGCAGCGTTGATGGAGGAGACAATGAGCAGTTCTTC. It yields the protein CSVDGGDNEQFF.

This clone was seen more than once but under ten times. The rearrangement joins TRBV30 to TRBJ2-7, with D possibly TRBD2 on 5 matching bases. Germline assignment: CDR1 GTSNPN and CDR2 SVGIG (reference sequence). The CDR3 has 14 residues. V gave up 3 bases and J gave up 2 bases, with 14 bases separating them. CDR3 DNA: TGTGCCTGGAGCCGTGGCGGGTCAACCTACGAGCAGTACTTC. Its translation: CAWSRGGSTYEQYF.